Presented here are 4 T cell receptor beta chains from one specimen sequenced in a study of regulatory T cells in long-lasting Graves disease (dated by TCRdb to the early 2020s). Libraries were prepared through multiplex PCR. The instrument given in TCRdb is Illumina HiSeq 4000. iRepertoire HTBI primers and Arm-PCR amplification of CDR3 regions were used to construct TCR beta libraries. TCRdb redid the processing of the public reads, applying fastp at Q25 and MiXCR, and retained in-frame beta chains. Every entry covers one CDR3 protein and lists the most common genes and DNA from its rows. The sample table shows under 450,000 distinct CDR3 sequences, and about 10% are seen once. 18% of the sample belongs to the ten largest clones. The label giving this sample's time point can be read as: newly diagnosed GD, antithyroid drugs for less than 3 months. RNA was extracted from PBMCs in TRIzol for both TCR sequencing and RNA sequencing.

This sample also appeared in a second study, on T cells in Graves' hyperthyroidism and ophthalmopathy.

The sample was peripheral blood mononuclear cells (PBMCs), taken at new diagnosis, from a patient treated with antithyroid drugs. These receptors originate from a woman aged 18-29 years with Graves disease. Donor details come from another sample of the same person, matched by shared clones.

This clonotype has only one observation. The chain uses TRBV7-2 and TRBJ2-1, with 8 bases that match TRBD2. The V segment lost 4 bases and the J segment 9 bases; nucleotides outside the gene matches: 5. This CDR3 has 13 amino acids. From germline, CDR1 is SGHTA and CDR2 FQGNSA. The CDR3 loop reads CASSSRGVTEQFF. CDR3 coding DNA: TGTGCCAGCAGCTCGCGGGGGGTCACTGAGCAGTTCTTC.

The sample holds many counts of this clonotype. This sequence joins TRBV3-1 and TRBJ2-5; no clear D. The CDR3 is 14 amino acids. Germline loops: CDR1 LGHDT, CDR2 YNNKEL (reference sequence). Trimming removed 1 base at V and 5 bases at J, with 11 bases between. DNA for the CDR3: TGTGCCAGCAGCCAAGTCGTGGGGTCCGAGACCCAGTACTTC. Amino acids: CASSQVVGSETQYF.

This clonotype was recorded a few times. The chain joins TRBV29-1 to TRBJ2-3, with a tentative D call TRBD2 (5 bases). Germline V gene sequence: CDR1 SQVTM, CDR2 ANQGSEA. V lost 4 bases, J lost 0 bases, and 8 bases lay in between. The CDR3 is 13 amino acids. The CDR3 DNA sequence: TGCAGCGTTGGGGGAGTAAGCACAGATACGCAGTATTTT. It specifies CSVGGVSTDTQYF.

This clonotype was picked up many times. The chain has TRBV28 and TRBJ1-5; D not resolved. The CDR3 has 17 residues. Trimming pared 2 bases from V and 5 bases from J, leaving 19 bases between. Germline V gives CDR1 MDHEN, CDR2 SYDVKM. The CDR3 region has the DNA TGTGCCAGCAGTTTAGAGGAAGGACGGGCCGTTTATCAGCCCCAGCATTTT. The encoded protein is CASSLEEGRAVYQPQHF. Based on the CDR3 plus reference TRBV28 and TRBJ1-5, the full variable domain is DVKVTQSSRYLVKRTGEKVFLECVQDMDHENMFWYRQDPGLGLRLIYFSYDVKMKEKGDIPEGYSVSREKKERFSLILESASTNQTSMYLCASSLEEGRAVYQPQHFGDGTRLSIL.